This is a list of T cell receptor beta chains from one sample in a study of cytotoxic CD8 clonotypes in ibrutinib-treated CLL. Method: immunoSEQ multiplex PCR; TCRdb's copy keeps in-frame clones and lacks some. Of approximately 350,000 clones listed, 67% were seen once; the top ten hold 6% to 6.5%. The specimen was PBMCs, collected after 36 months of ibrutinib treatment. The receptors here all came from a human donor with chronic lymphocytic leukemia. The CDR3 runs from the conserved cysteine through the conserved F or W. The D gene is left open where the match is weak. The listing skips clone size in some rows; elsewhere it reads once, few, many or a size class.

clone_size	v_call	j_call	d_call	cdr3_nt	cdr3_aa
NA	TRBV10-3	TRBJ2-2	NA	TGTGCCATCAGTCCCGACACCGGGGAGCTGTTTTTT	CAISPDTGELFF
few	TRBV6-5	TRBJ1-5	NA	TGTGCCAGCAGGGAAACAGCCTCCAATCAGCCCCAGCATTTT	CASRETASNQPQHF
NA	TRBV28	TRBJ2-7	NA	TGTGCCAGCCGGGCCCGACTTACCTACGAGCAGTACTTC	CASRARLTYEQYF
NA	TRBV5-4	TRBJ2-7	TRBD1	TGTGCCAGCAGCTTGGGACAGGGGGTCGTCGAGCAGTACTTC	CASSLGQGVVEQYF
NA	TRBV6-5	TRBJ2-6	TRBD1	TGTGCCAGCAGTTACTCGACAGGGCTTGGGGCCAACGTCCTGACTTTC	CASSYSTGLGANVLTF
NA	TRBV7-2	TRBJ1-4	TRBD1	TGTGCCAGCAGCCCGAGGGGGCGGGTTAATGAAAAACTGTTTTTT	CASSPRGRVNEKLFF
NA	TRBV11-2	TRBJ2-3	NA	TGTGCCAGCACCTTAGGTGCCTTTCCTAGCACAGATACGCAGTATTTT	CASTLGAFPSTDTQYF
NA	TRBV29-1	TRBJ2-7	TRBD2	TGCAGCGTTCAATTAGCGGGTGAGCAGTACTTC	CSVQLAGEQYF
NA	TRBV9	TRBJ2-1	TRBD1	TGTGCCAGCAGCATCAGGGGGCATAGTGAGCAGTTCTTC	CASSIRGHSEQFF
once	TRBV18	TRBJ2-5	NA	TGTGCCAGCTCACCACCCCCCACGGGGGAGACCCAGTACTTC	CASSPPPTGETQYF
NA	TRBV6-1	TRBJ1-1	TRBD1	TGTGCCAGCAGTCAGGGGGCCCCTGAAGCTTTCTTT	CASSQGAPEAFF
once	TRBV6-1	TRBJ2-5	TRBD1	TGTGCCAGCAACACTCCGGGACAGCAAGAGACCCAGTACTTC	CASNTPGQQETQYF
NA	TRBV10-2	TRBJ2-7	NA	TGCGCCAGCAGGGACTCAGGCCGCTACGAGCAGTACTTC	CASRDSGRYEQYF
NA	TRBV6-5	TRBJ1-1	NA	TGTGCCAGCAGTTACTCCCGTAGGGGCACTGAAGCTTTCTTT	CASSYSRRGTEAFF
NA	TRBV11-2	TRBJ1-2	NA	TGTGCCAGCAGCTCTCCCCGGCCACTAGGGACCATCGGCTACACCTTC	CASSSPRPLGTIGYTF
NA	TRBV5-1	TRBJ1-1	TRBD1	TGCGCCAGCAGCTTGGCGGCAGGGGGGATGGCTTTCTTT	CASSLAAGGMAFF
NA	TRBV14	TRBJ2-3	NA	TGTGCCAGCAGCCAAGAAGTTTGGCTAGCGAGCAGAGCTACGCAGTATTTT	CASSQEVWLASRATQYF
NA	TRBV13	TRBJ1-2	TRBD1	TGTGCCAGCAGCCCGACAGGGCCCCCCTATGGCTACACCTTC	CASSPTGPPYGYTF
once	TRBV7-6	TRBJ2-3	NA	TGTGCCAGCAGCTTAAATCCCGGGTCGAAGGACACGCAGTATTTT	CASSLNPGSKDTQYF
NA	TRBV5-1	TRBJ1-1	TRBD1	TGCGCCAGCAGCCCGACGGACAGGCCGAACACTGAAGCTTTCTTT	CASSPTDRPNTEAFF